Listed below are T cell receptor beta chains from one sample, sequenced in a study of shared clonotypes between healthy human individuals. Measured with immunoSEQ multiplex PCR; TCRdb has only the in-frame clones, and not every one. The table has about 490,000 clones, 76% seen once. The sample taken for sequencing was PBMCs. The source is a middle-aged woman in good health. Some clones in this sample may be carry-over from other donors' samples. The CDR3 runs from the conserved cysteine through the conserved F or W. A D gene is named only where the DNA matches it firmly. Some rows mark clone size as missing; the rest say once, few, many or name a class of expanded clone.

v_call,d_call,j_call,clone_size,cdr3_aa,cdr3_nt
TRBV10-3,NA,TRBJ2-7,NA,CAISESGAGVGEQYF,TGTGCCATCAGTGAATCTGGGGCAGGGGTTGGCGAGCAGTACTTC
TRBV6-1,NA,TRBJ1-1,NA,CASNGRRPLDSYAFF,TGTGCCAGCAATGGGCGACGGCCCCTCGATTCTTACGCTTTCTTT
TRBV29-1,NA,TRBJ2-3,NA,CSADGGTLAVTDTQYF,TGCAGCGCCGACGGCGGGACGTTAGCGGTCACAGATACGCAGTATTTT
TRBV5-1,NA,TRBJ2-5,NA,CASSLEGQETQYF,TGCGCCAGCAGCTTAGAAGGGCAAGAGACCCAGTACTTC
TRBV6-6,TRBD1,TRBJ1-1,NA,CASSTRDREAFF,TGTGCCAGCAGTACGCGGGACAGGGAAGCTTTCTTT
TRBV9,NA,TRBJ2-1,NA,CASSVKAHDNEQFF,TGTGCCAGCAGCGTGAAAGCCCATGACAATGAGCAGTTCTTC
TRBV19,TRBD2,TRBJ2-3,NA,CASYPLAGADTQYF,TGTGCCAGCTACCCTTTAGCGGGGGCAGATACGCAGTATTTT
TRBV28,NA,TRBJ2-5,NA,CASSAPETQYF,TGTGCCAGCAGTGCCCCCGAGACCCAGTACTTC
TRBV28,TRBD1,TRBJ1-2,NA,CASSQGQGNGYTF,TGTGCCAGCAGCCAGGGACAGGGGAATGGCTACACCTTC
TRBV6-4,TRBD2,TRBJ2-3,NA,CASSLAGGADTQYF,TGTGCCAGCAGCTTAGCGGGAGGGGCAGATACGCAGTATTTT
TRBV7-3,TRBD2,TRBJ2-1,NA,CASSPAISGRAYNEQFF,TGTGCCAGCAGCCCCGCGATTAGCGGGAGGGCCTACAATGAGCAGTTCTTC
TRBV7-9,NA,TRBJ2-7,NA,CASSLTPSGREQYF,TGTGCCAGCAGCTTAACCCCCTCCGGGAGAGAGCAGTACTTC
TRBV2,NA,TRBJ1-5,NA,CASSERPGRPQHF,TGTGCCAGCAGTGAGAGACCAGGGAGGCCCCAGCATTTT
TRBV7-9,NA,TRBJ1-3,few,CASSSILGNTIYF,TGTGCCAGCAGTTCTATTCTTGGAAACACCATATATTTT
TRBV2,TRBD1,TRBJ2-7,many,CASSVSGGSYEQYF,TGTGCCAGCAGTGTTTCAGGGGGTTCCTACGAGCAGTACTTC
TRBV9,TRBD2,TRBJ2-1,NA,CASSVGAGGWSNEQFF,TGTGCCAGCAGCGTTGGAGCGGGGGGTTGGTCCAATGAGCAGTTCTTC
TRBV11-1,NA,TRBJ2-5,NA,CASSLMAGAVGETQYF,TGTGCCAGCAGCCTAATGGCAGGGGCTGTGGGAGAGACCCAGTACTTC